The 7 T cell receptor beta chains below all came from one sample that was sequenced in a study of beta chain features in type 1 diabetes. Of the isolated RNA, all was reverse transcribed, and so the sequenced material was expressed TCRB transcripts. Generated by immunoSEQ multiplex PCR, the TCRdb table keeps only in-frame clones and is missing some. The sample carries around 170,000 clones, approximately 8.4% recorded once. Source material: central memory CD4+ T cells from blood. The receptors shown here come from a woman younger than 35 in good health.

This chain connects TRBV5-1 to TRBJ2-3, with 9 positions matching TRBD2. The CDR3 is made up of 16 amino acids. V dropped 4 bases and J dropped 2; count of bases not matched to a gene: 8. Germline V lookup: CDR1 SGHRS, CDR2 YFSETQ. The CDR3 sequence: CASSPGGLAFTDTQYF. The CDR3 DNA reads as TGCGCCAGCAGCCCGGGAGGACTAGCGTTCACAGATACGCAGTATTTT.

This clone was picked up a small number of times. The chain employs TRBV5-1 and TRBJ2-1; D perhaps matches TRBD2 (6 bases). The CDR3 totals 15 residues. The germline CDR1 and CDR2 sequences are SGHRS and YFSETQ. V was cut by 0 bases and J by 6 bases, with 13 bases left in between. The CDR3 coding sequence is TGCGCCAGCAGCTTGGCGGTTGGCGGGATCAATGAGCAGTTCTTC. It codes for CASSLAVGGINEQFF.

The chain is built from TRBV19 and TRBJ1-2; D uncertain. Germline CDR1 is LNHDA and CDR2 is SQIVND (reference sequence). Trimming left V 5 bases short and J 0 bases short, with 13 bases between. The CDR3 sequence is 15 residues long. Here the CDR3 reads CASSPTGLANYGYTF. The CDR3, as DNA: TGTGCCAGTAGTCCGACGGGGTTGGCTAACTATGGCTACACCTTC.

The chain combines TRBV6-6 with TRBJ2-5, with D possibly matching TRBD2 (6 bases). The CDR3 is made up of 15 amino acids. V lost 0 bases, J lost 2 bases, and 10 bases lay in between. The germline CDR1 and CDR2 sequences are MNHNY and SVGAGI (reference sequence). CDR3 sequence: CASSYSAGSQETQYF. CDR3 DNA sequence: TGTGCCAGCAGTTACTCGGCGGGGAGTCAAGAGACCCAGTACTTC.

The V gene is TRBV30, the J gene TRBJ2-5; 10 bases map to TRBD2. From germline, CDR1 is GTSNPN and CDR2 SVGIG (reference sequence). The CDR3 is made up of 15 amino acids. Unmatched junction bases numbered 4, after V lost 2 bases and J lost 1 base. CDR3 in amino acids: CAWSPTSGPQETQYF. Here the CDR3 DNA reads TGTGCCTGGAGTCCGACTAGCGGGCCCCAAGAGACCCAGTACTTC.

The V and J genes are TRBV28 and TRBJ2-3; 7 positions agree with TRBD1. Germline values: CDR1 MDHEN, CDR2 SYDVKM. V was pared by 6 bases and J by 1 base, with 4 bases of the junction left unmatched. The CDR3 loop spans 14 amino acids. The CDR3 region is CASSQGVGTDTQYF. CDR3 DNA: TGTGCCAGCAGCCAGGGGGTGGGCACAGATACGCAGTATTTT.

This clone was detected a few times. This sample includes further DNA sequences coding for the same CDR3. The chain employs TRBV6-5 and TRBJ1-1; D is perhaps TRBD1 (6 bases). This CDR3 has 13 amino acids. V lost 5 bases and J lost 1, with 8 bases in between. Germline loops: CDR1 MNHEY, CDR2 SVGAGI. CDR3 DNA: TGTGCCAGCAGTGAGACAGGGAACACTGAAGCTTTCTTT. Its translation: CASSETGNTEAFF.